A selection of T cell receptor beta chains follows, all from one sample in a study of OX40 agonist ivuxolimab in advanced cancers. The protocol was immunoSEQ multiplex PCR, while the TCRdb copy is restricted to in-frame clones and leaves out a portion. The sample consists of under 100,000 clones, 81% of them appearing once. The input for sequencing was CD4+ or CD8+ T cells sorted from blood, taken in a trial of the OX40 agonist ivuxolimab. The receptors derive from an adult with an advanced solid tumor such as melanoma, head and neck, liver or kidney cancer. CDR3s leave out the opening cysteine and the closing phenylalanine or tryptophan.

J gene,V gene,CDR3 protein
TRBJ1-6,TRBV2,ASAREQRISPLH
TRBJ2-1,TRBV30,AWSVQTGTSRSHEQF
TRBJ2-3,TRBV7-3,ASSHGGKDTQY
TRBJ2-3,TRBV15,ATSRERGGPPDTQY
TRBJ2-3,TRBV4-2,ASSQDSAFDFTDTQY
TRBJ1-2,TRBV25-1,ASSDVYYGYT
TRBJ1-1,TRBV5-4,ASSWGQGVSEAF
TRBJ1-2,TRBV11-3,ASSLSPDIYGYT
TRBJ2-5,TRBV2,ASSAGHQETQY
TRBJ1-4,TRBV4-3,ASSQDFRVTNEKLF
TRBJ1-2,TRBV15,ATSRDRQGYGYT
TRBJ1-5,TRBV2,ASSQQAQPQH
TRBJ2-2,TRBV19,ASSPLQGTGELF
NA,TRBV25-1,ASSGGSEQY
TRBJ2-5,TRBV19,ASSTGGADQETQY
TRBJ1-2,TRBV10-3,AISESLGGYT
TRBJ2-1,TRBV11-3,ASSLDRGYGEQF
TRBJ2-1,TRBV27,ASSFLAELYNEQF
TRBJ1-1,TRBV18,ASSPTIAGGVTEAF
TRBJ2-1,TRBV11-2,ASSLVASGGWDEQF
TRBJ2-5,TRBV5-4,ASSLQGAGETQY
TRBJ1-2,TRBV19,ASSIPGSSLYGYT
TRBJ2-1,TRBV6-5,ASSLGTSGSREQF
TRBJ1-1,TRBV19,ASSTRGGTNTEAF
TRBJ2-3,TRBV9,ASSVNPTLGAGGTDTQY
TRBJ1-1,TRBV11-2,ASSSSRGGTEAF
TRBJ1-1,TRBV5-6,ASSLTGTEAF
TRBJ1-6,TRBV5-1,ASSPDKSGSPLH
TRBJ1-5,TRBV9,ASSVGGREQPQH
TRBJ1-1,TRBV4-2,ASSPAGIGGEAF
TRBJ2-1,TRBV5-1,ASRSGLAGGIEQF
TRBJ1-1,TRBV11-2,ASSLTVRTEAF
TRBJ1-1,TRBV4-1,ASSRPMGRAEAF
TRBJ2-7,TRBV7-9,ASSLFGQGGEQY
TRBJ2-6,TRBV18,ASSPLPGQDSSGANVLT
TRBJ2-4,TRBV11-3,ASSPTDILGKNIQY
TRBJ2-5,TRBV10-1,ASSGGGLGETQY
TRBJ1-4,TRBV11-2,ASSLGEKLF
TRBJ2-5,TRBV19,AVNSGGIEGTQY
TRBJ2-3,TRBV15,ATREMAGNTDTQY
TRBJ1-1,TRBV29-1,SVDVGPEAF
TRBJ2-3,TRBV7-3,ASSPRGVPSTDTQY
TRBJ1-1,TRBV7-8,ASSLGGLVNTEAF
TRBJ2-1,TRBV9,ASSVDLAGGLQF
TRBJ1-1,TRBV4-1,ASSQSVNTEAF
TRBJ1-1,TRBV6-5,ASSRTGGLHTEAF